The clone carrying this T cell receptor beta chain was recorded at least ten times. What it recognizes is unknown. TCRdb called the reads again in MiXCR, with one record for every CDR3 protein. Among approximately 1,000,000 distinct CDR3 sequences listed, roughly 30% were seen once. This CDR3 has 14 residues. Trimming shortened V by 7 bases and J by 7 bases, and 17 bases separated the two germline ends. The entry originates in a study of T cell repertoires in cytomegalovirus infection. Overall study context: Indicated by public TCR beta signatures were CMV infection and matching HLA type.

General study findings and limits: The ex vivo response showed dominance by HLA-C-restricted CMV-specific TCR beta clonotypes. Carriers of CMV plus the relevant HLA were identified by cumulative public TCR beta family frequency.

This clonotype was obtained from a human donor in good health (CMV status not recorded). Some clones in this sample may be carry-over from other donors' samples. The chain links TRBV12-3 or TRBV12-4 to TRBJ2-1; tentative D call: TRBD1 (6 bases). The sample consisted of cultured CD8+ T cells from PBMCs, taken from culture after CMV antigen stimulation. The CDR3, as DNA: TGTGCCAGCACCCCCGAGGGGGTCAGGAATGAGCAGTTCTTC. Translating it yields CASTPEGVRNEQFF.